Below, one TCR beta chain is given with its context. Antigen specificity is unknown. This sample was included in a study of cytomegalovirus exposure and HLA in healthy donors. The overall study: Early on, a data release was issued that held some 91 million unique TCRs from HLA-typed donors.

In the PCR, 60 Vbeta and 13 Jbeta primers were used. Assay: immunoSEQ multiplex PCR; the TCRdb copy retains only in-frame clones and omits some. The data show over 150,000 clones, 80% seen once. General study points: TCR beta chain V- and J-gene trimming was linked, in a later analysis, to a missense variant in DCLRE1C. Certain indistinguishable V segments, among them TRBV6-2 and TRBV6-3, were excluded.

Trimming removed 5 bases at V and 2 bases at J, with 16 bases between. CDR3 length: 17 amino acids. Germline CDR1 LNHDA, CDR2 SQIVND (reference sequence). This sequence was found in a man aged 30 to 45 in good health and CMV-seropositive. The chain has TRBV19 and TRBJ2-6; the D gene is possibly TRBD1 (5 bases). Sequences were obtained from PBMCs. Here the CDR3 reads CASSSSKTRAGANVLTF. As DNA, the CDR3 is TGTGCCAGTAGTTCATCTAAAACCAGGGCTGGGGCCAACGTCCTGACTTTC.